One sample yielded the 8 T cell receptor beta chains listed below, sequenced in a study of blood T cell repertoires in COVID-19. Assay: immunoSEQ multiplex PCR; the TCRdb copy retains only in-frame clones and omits some. The sample includes 300,000 or so clones, about nine tenths seen only once; the top ten take less than 3%. The sequenced sample was peripheral blood. These receptors all stem from a woman in her 30s with COVID-19, enrolled during active disease.

The chain has TRBV6-6 and TRBJ2-5; tentative D call: TRBD1 (5 bases). From germline, CDR1 is MNHNY and CDR2 SVGAGI (reference sequence). There are 14 residues in the CDR3. V shed 0 bases and J shed 5 bases, with 10 bases lying between them. The CDR3 nucleotides read TGTGCCAGCAGTTACTCAGGCAGGGCTGAGACCCAGTACTTC. This encodes CASSYSGRAETQYF.

This clone occurred once. The chain has TRBV11-2 and TRBJ1-1, with TRBD1 as a possible D gene (6 bases). CDR3 size: 15 residues. The germline V and J ends were trimmed by 3 bases and 1 base, with 12 bases remaining between them. Germline CDR1 reads SGHAT; CDR2 reads FQNNGV. The CDR3 reads CASSFSGQTNTEAFF. CDR3 DNA sequence: TGTGCCAGCAGCTTCAGCGGACAGACGAACACTGAAGCTTTCTTT.

V gene TRBV5-1 combines with J gene TRBJ1-1, with D hard to call. The CDR3 has 15 amino acids. Germline V gene sequence: CDR1 SGHRS, CDR2 YFSETQ. V shed 4 bases and J shed 4 bases, with 17 bases lying between them. CDR3 region: CASSVTGDEGTEAFF. CDR3 sequence (DNA): TGCGCCAGCAGCGTGACCGGGGATGAGGGCACTGAAGCTTTCTTT.

The chain couples TRBV7-9 to TRBJ2-7, with D unclear. Germline CDR1 reads SEHNR; CDR2 reads FQNEAQ (reference sequence). CDR3 length equals 12 residues. V lost 2 bases, J lost 7 bases, and 9 bases lay in between. CDR3 sequence (DNA): TGTGCCAGCAGCTTATCTATGACAGAGCAGTACTTC. It specifies CASSLSMTEQYF.

This clone is a singleton in its sample. The chain has TRBV30 and TRBJ1-2; TRBD1 aligns across 12 bases. CDR1 and CDR2 (germline): GTSNPN, SVGIG (reference sequence). The V gene end was trimmed by 4 bases and the J gene end by 0 bases; junction bases not matched to a gene: 18. CDR3 length: 20 amino acids. The CDR3 sequence is CAWNPLLPGQGAGANYGYTF. The CDR3 DNA reads as TGTGCCTGGAACCCTCTTCTACCGGGACAGGGGGCAGGAGCTAACTATGGCTACACCTTC.

The genes are TRBV3-1 (or the pseudogene TRBV3-2) and TRBJ2-3, with TRBD1 identical over 9 bases. Trimming at V came to 5 bases and at J to 0 bases, leaving 6 bases not matched to a gene. Germline V lookup: CDR1 LGHDT, CDR2 YNNKEL (reference sequence). This CDR3 has 16 amino acids. The CDR3 sequence is CASSSRQGGSTDTQYF. The CDR3, as DNA: TGTGCCAGCAGCTCCCGACAGGGGGGAAGCACAGATACGCAGTATTTT.

The V call is TRBV7-2, the J call TRBJ2-7, with 9 bases that match TRBD2. The CDR3 contains 15 residues. Per germline, CDR1 SGHTA and CDR2 FQGNSA. J gave up 2 bases and V 5 bases, and 7 bases lay outside the gene matches. The CDR3 coding sequence is TGTGCCAGCAGCCCCGGGACTAGCCTCACCTACGAGCAGTACTTC. As protein: CASSPGTSLTYEQYF.

The chain employs TRBV4-1 and TRBJ2-4, with 7 nucleotides matching TRBD1. The CDR3 has 16 amino acids. Germline V gene lookup returns CDR1 MGHRA and CDR2 YSYEKL. The junction had 8 bases not matched to a gene; V was cut back by 1 base and J by 5 bases. This CDR3 is CASSQGPGQEENIQYF. DNA of the CDR3: TGCGCCAGCAGCCAAGGCCCCGGACAGGAGGAAAACATTCAGTACTTC.